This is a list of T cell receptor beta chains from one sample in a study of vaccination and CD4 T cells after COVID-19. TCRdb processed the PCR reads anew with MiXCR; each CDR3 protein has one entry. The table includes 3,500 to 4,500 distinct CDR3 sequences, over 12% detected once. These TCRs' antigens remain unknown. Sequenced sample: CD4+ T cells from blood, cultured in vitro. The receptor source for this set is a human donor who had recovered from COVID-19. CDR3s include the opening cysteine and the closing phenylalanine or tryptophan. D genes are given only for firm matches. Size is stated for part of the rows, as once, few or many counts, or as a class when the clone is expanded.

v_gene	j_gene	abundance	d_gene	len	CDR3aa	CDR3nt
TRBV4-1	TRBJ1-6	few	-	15	CASSPGGPNNSPLHF	TGCGCCAGCAGCCCCGGGGGGCCTAATAATTCACCCCTCCACTTT
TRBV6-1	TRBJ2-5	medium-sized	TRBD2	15	CASSIGLAGGETQYF	TGTGCCAGCAGTATAGGACTAGCGGGGGGAGAGACCCAGTACTTC
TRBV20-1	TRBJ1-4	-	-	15	CSASQWGETNEKLFF	TGCAGTGCTTCCCAGTGGGGGGAAACTAATGAAAAACTGTTTTTT
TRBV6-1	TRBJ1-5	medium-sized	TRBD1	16	CASSVNRGPSNQPQHF	TGTGCCAGCAGTGTTAACAGGGGGCCGAGCAATCAGCCCCAGCATTTT
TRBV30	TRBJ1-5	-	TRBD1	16	CAWSTLTGYGNQPQHF	TGTGCCTGGAGTACCTTGACAGGGTATGGCAATCAGCCCCAGCATTTT
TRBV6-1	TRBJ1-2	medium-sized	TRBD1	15	CASSDEGQGRYGYTF	TGTGCCAGCAGTGACGAGGGACAGGGGAGGTATGGCTACACCTTC
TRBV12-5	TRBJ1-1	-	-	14	CASGLVLMNTEAFF	TGTGCTAGTGGTTTGGTTCTGATGAACACTGAAGCTTTCTTT
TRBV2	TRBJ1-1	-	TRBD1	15	CASSGQGARGTEAFF	TGTGCCAGCAGTGGGCAGGGGGCTAGAGGCACTGAAGCTTTCTTT
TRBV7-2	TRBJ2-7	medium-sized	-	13	CASSPTSFYEQYF	TGTGCCAGCAGCCCCACAAGCTTCTACGAGCAGTACTTC
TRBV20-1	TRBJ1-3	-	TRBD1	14	CSASDRGLGNTIYF	TGCAGTGCTAGTGACAGGGGGCTTGGAAACACCATATATTTT
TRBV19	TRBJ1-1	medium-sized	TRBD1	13	CASRLTGRAEAFF	TGTGCCAGTAGGTTGACAGGGCGAGCTGAAGCTTTCTTT
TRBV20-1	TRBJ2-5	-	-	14	CSASPGRLEETQYF	TGCAGTGCTTCCCCGGGACGGTTAGAAGAGACCCAGTACTTC
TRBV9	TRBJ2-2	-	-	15	CASSSTARSTGELFF	TGTGCCAGCAGTTCCACCGCAAGGAGCACCGGGGAGCTGTTTTTT
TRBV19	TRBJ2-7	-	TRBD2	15	CASRYGGGSGYEQYF	TGTGCCAGTCGGTACGGGGGGGGCTCGGGCTACGAGCAGTACTTC
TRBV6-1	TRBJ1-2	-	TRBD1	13	CASHRGPDYGYTF	TGTGCCAGCCACAGGGGCCCTGACTATGGCTACACCTTC
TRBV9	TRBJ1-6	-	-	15	CASSPRVGDNSPLHF	TGTGCCAGCAGCCCCCGGGTAGGGGATAATTCACCCCTCCACTTT
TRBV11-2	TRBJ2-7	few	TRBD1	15	CASSTGQGPSSEQYF	TGTGCCAGCAGCACAGGACAGGGGCCCTCTTCCGAGCAGTACTTC
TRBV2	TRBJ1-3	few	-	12	CASSAVENTIYF	TGTGCCAGCAGTGCGGTAGAAAACACCATATATTTT
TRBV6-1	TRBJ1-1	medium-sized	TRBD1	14	CASRGTGGGTEAFF	TGTGCCAGCAGGGGGACAGGGGGCGGCACTGAAGCTTTCTTT
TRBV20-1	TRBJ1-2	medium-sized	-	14	CSASPASPAYGYTF	TGCAGTGCTAGCCCCGCGAGCCCGGCCTATGGCTACACCTTC
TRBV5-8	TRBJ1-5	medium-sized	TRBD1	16	CASSFETGVGNQPQHF	TGTGCCAGCAGCTTTGAGACAGGGGTTGGCAATCAGCCCCAGCATTTT
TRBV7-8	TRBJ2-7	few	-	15	CASSLADGGGYEQYF	TGTGCCAGCAGCTTAGCGGACGGAGGGGGCTACGAGCAGTACTTC
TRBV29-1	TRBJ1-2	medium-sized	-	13	CSVERVGVNGYTF	TGCAGCGTTGAAAGAGTGGGAGTTAATGGCTACACCTTC
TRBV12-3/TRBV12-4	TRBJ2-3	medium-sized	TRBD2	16	CASSLARGGSADTQYF	TGTGCCAGCAGTTTAGCGCGGGGGGGCTCCGCAGATACGCAGTATTTT
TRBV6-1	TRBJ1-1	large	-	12	CASSELGILAFF	TGTGCCAGCAGTGAGCTGGGGATACTGGCTTTCTTT
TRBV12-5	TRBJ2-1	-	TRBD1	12	CATGTGYNEQFF	TGTGCTACCGGGACAGGCTACAATGAGCAGTTCTTC
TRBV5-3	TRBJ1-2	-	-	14	CARSFREANYGYTF	TGTGCCAGAAGCTTCAGGGAAGCTAACTATGGCTACACCTTC
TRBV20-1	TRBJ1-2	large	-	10	CSAWSYGYTF	TGCAGTGCTTGGAGCTATGGCTACACCTTC
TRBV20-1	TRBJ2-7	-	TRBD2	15	CSASTSGGAFREQYF	TGCAGTGCGAGTACTAGCGGGGGCGCGTTTCGCGAGCAGTACTTC
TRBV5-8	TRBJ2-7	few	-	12	CASSFTSYEQYF	TGTGCCAGCAGCTTCACATCCTACGAGCAGTACTTC
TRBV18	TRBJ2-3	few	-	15	CASSPRQADSDTQYF	TGTGCCAGCTCACCGAGGCAGGCCGACTCAGATACGCAGTATTTT
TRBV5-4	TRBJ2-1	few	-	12	CASSLGANEQFF	TGTGCCAGCAGCTTGGGGGCAAATGAGCAGTTCTTC
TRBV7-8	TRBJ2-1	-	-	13	CASSLPFLSEQFF	TGTGCCAGCAGCCTCCCTTTTCTCTCTGAGCAGTTCTTC
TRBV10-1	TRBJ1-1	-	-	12	CASRTGSTEAFF	TGCGCCAGCAGGACAGGAAGTACTGAAGCTTTCTTT
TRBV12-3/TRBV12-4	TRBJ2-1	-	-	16	CASSLLLARAGNEQFF	TGTGCCAGCAGTTTACTCCTAGCCCGGGCGGGGAATGAGCAGTTCTTC
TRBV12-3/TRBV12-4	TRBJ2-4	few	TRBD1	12	CASGTGPNIQYF	TGTGCCAGCGGGACAGGGCCAAACATTCAGTACTTC